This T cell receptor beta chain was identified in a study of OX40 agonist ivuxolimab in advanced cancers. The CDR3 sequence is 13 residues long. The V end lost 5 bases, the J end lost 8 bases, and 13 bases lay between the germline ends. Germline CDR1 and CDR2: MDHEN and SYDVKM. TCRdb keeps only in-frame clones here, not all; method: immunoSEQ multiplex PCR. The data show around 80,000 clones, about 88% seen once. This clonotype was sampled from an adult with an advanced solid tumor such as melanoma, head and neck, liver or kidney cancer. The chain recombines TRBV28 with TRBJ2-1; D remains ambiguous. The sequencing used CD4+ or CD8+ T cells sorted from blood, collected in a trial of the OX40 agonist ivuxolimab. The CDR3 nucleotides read TGTGCCAGCAGTCCCGGCTACCAGGATGAGCAGTTCTTC. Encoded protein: CASSPGYQDEQFF.